This T cell receptor (beta chain) was identified during a study of cytomegalovirus exposure and HLA in healthy donors. V was pared by 1 base and J by 3 bases, with 7 bases of the junction left unmatched. This CDR3 has 16 residues. Germline V CDR1 and CDR2: SGHTA, FQGNSA. PCR used 60 Vbeta primers and 13 Jbeta primers. Assay: immunoSEQ multiplex PCR; the TCRdb copy retains only in-frame clones and omits some. The data contain some 180,000 clones, 8.5% to 10% of them singletons. The chain links TRBV7-2 to TRBJ2-7; 9 bases are shared with TRBD2. Sequencing used PBMCs. This TCR derives from a woman aged 30 to 39 in good health and CMV-seropositive. The CDR3 loop is CASSLEASGIYYEQYF. The CDR3 DNA reads TGTGCCAGCAGCTTAGAGGCTAGCGGGATTTACTACGAGCAGTACTTC.